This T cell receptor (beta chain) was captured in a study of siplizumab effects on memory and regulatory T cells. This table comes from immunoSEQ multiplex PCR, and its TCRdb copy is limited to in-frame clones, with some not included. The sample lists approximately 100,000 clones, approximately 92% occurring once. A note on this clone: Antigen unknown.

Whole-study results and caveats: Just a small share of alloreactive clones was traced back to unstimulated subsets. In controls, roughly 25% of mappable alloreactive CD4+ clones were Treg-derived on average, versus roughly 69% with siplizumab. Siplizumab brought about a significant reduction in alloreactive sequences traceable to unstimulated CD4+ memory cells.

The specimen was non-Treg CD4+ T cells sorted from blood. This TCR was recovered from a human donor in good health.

DNA of the CDR3: TGCGCCAGCAGCTTGGTAGGCGCAGTCCCCCAAGAGACCCAGTACTTC. Its translation is CASSLVGAVPQETQYF. The rearrangement links TRBV5-1 to TRBJ2-5; D unresolved. V dropped 0 bases and J dropped 1 base, with 13 bases sitting between them. The CDR3 is 16 residues long. Germline CDR1 and CDR2: SGHRS and YFSETQ.